This T cell receptor beta chain was recorded in a study of cytomegalovirus exposure and HLA in healthy donors. Primers: 60 Vbeta forward and 13 Jbeta reverse. Only in-frame clones appear in the TCRdb table, and some are missing; sequencing was by immunoSEQ multiplex PCR. The table shows some 140,000 clones, with around 80% occurring only once. As for the donors, each was a healthy bone marrow donor. Germline CDR1 and CDR2: SEHNR and FQNEAQ (reference sequence). Trimming shortened V by 7 bases and J by 2 bases, and 12 bases separated the two germline ends. There are 14 residues in the CDR3. The sequence was collected from a man in his thirties or forties in good health. The rearrangement uses TRBV7-9 and TRBJ1-3; D is unclear. The sequenced sample was PBMCs. The CDR3 DNA reads TGTGCCAGCAACAAACGGGGAACTGGAAACACCATATATTTT. Amino acids: CASNKRGTGNTIYF.